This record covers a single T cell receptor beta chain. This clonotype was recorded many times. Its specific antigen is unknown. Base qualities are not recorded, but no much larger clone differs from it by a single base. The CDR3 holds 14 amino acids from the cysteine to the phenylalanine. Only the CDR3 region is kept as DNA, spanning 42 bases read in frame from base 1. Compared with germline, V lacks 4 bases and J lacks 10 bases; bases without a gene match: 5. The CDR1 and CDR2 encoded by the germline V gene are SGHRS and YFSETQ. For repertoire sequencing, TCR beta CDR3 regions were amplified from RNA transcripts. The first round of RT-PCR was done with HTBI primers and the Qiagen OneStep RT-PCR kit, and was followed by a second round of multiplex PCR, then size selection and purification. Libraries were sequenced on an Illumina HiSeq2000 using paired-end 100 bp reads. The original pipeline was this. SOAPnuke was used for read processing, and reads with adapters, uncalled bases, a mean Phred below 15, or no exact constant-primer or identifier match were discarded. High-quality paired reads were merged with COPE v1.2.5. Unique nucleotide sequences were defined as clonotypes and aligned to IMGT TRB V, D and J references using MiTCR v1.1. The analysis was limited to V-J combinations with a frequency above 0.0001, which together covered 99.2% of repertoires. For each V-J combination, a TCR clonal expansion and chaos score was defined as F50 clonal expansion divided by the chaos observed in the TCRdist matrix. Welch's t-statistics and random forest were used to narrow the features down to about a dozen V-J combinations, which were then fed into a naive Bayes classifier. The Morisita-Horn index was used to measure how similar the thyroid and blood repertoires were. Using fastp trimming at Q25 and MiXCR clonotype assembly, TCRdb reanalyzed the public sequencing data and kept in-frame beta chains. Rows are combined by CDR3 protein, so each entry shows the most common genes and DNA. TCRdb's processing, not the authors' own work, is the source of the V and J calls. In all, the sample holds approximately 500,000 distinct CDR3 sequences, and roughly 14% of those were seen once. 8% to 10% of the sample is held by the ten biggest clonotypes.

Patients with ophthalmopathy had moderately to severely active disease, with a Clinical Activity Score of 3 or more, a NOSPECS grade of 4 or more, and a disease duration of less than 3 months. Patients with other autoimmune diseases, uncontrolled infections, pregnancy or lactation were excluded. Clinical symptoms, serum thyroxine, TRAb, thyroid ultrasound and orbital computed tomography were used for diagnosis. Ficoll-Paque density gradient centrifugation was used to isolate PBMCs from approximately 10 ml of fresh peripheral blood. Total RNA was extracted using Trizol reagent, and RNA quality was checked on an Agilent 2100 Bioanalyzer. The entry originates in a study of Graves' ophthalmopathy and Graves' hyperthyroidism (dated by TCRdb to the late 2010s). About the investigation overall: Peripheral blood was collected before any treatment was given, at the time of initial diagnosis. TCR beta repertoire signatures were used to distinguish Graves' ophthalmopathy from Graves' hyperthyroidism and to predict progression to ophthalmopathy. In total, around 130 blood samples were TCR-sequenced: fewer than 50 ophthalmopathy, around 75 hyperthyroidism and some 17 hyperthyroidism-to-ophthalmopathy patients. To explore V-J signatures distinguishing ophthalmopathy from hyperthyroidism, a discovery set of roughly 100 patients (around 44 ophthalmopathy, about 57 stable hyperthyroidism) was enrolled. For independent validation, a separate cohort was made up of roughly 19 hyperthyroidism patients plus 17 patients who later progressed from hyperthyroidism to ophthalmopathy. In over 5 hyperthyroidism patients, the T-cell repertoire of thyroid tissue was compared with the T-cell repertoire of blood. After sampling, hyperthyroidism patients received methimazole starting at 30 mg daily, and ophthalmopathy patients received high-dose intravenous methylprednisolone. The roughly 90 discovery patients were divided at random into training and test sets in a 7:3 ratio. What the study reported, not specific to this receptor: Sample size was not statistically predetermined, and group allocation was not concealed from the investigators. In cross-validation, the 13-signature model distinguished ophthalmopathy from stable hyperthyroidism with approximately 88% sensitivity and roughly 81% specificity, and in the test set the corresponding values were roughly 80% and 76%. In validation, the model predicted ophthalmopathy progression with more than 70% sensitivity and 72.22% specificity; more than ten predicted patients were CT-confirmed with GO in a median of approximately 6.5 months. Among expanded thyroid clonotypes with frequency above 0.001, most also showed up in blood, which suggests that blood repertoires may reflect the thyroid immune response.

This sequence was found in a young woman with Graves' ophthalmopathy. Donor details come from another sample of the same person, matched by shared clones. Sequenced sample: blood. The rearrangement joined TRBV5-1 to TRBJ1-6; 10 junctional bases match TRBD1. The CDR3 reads CASSQGQGRSPLHF. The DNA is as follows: TGCGCCAGCAGCCAGGGACAGGGGCGGTCACCCCTCCACTTT. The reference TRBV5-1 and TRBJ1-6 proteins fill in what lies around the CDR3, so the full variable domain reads KAGVTQTPRYLIKTRGQQVTLSCSPISGHRSVSWYQQTPGQGLQFLFEYFSETQRNKGNFPGRFSGRQFSNSRSEMNVSTLELGDSALYLCASSQGQGRSPLHFGNGTRLTVT.